This is a list of T cell receptor beta chains from one sample in a study of T cells in localized non-small cell lung cancer. Here immunoSEQ multiplex PCR was the method, and the copy in TCRdb shows in-frame clones only, minus some. The repertoire consists of about 25,000 clones, with 70% to 90% occurring once and the leading ten covering roughly 13%. Sample: peripheral blood, taken before any cancer treatment. Receptors were obtained from a female donor over 55 with stage I lung adenocarcinoma. CDR3s include the opening cysteine and the closing phenylalanine or tryptophan. Each record gives: clone size, J gene, V gene, D gene, CDR3 protein, CDR3 DNA. D genes are given only for firm matches. Clone sizes are given selectively: once, few, many, or a class where the clone is expanded.

- | TRBJ2-7 | TRBV7-3 | TRBD2 | CASSLFASGGYEQYF | TGTGCCAGCAGCTTATTCGCTAGCGGGGGCTACGAGCAGTACTTC
- | TRBJ1-2 | TRBV19 | - | CASSIEARAYGYTF | TGTGCCAGTAGTATAGAGGCCAGGGCCTATGGCTACACCTTC
- | TRBJ2-3 | TRBV19 | - | CASSARDTIRGDTQYF | TGTGCCAGTAGCGCCCGGGACACCATACGCGGGGATACGCAGTATTTT
medium-sized | TRBJ1-1 | TRBV29-1 | TRBD1 | CSVAWTGNTEAFF | TGCAGCGTTGCCTGGACAGGGAACACTGAAGCTTTCTTT
- | TRBJ1-2 | TRBV6-1 | - | CASSEMGRSRTGGYTF | TGTGCCAGCAGTGAAATGGGGCGAAGTCGGACGGGGGGCTACACCTTC
- | TRBJ2-5 | TRBV6-1 | TRBD2 | CASSEGTRGETQYF | TGTGCCAGCAGTGAAGGGACTAGGGGAGAGACCCAGTACTTC
- | TRBJ1-1 | TRBV10-3 | - | CAIMGAANTEAFF | TGTGCCATCATGGGCGCGGCGAACACTGAAGCTTTCTTT
- | TRBJ2-2 | TRBV6-5 | TRBD1 | CASSYWTGDTGELFF | TGTGCCAGCAGTTACTGGACAGGAGACACCGGGGAGCTGTTTTTT
- | TRBJ1-3 | TRBV6-5 | - | CASSYQAPSGNTIYF | TGTGCCAGCAGTTACCAGGCGCCCTCTGGAAACACCATATATTTT
- | TRBJ2-1 | TRBV18 | - | CASSPQSGSNNEQFF | TGTGCCAGCTCACCACAAAGCGGGTCCAACAATGAGCAGTTCTTC
- | TRBJ1-3 | TRBV5-6 | - | CASSVRTAISGNTIYF | TGTGCCAGCAGCGTACGGACGGCCATCTCTGGAAACACCATATATTTT
once | TRBJ1-4 | TRBV5-1 | TRBD1 | CASSTQGQGAEKLFF | TGCGCCAGCAGCACCCAGGGACAGGGGGCTGAAAAACTGTTTTTT
- | TRBJ2-7 | TRBV7-9 | TRBD1 | CASSSDRGTYEQYF | TGTGCCAGCAGCTCGGACAGGGGCACCTACGAGCAGTACTTC
once | TRBJ1-4 | TRBV5-8 | TRBD1 | CASSLKDRAEEKLFF | TGTGCCAGCAGCTTGAAGGACAGGGCGGAAGAAAAACTGTTTTTT
- | TRBJ1-2 | TRBV15 | - | CATSRGDRNYGYTF | TGTGCCACCAGCAGAGGCGACAGAAACTATGGCTACACCTTC
- | TRBJ1-2 | TRBV6-1 | - | CASSEGRPYGYTF | TGTGCCAGCAGTGAAGGCAGACCCTATGGCTACACCTTC
- | TRBJ2-7 | TRBV5-1 | - | CASSLAGTVLSYEQYF | TGCGCCAGCAGCTTGGCCGGGACCGTCCTCTCCTACGAGCAGTACTTC
- | TRBJ2-5 | TRBV11-2 | - | CASSPRTPGEPQETQYF | TGTGCCAGCAGCCCCCGTACCCCGGGCGAACCTCAAGAGACCCAGTACTTC